Shown below are 21 T cell receptor beta chains from a single sample sequenced in a study of blood T cell repertoires in COVID-19. Produced via immunoSEQ multiplex PCR; TCRdb's table is partial and in-frame only. The sample carries around 180,000 clones, approximately 87% recorded once. The sequenced sample consisted of peripheral blood. These receptors all stem from a man between 65 and 85 years old with active or convalescent COVID-19.

The CDR3 bases are TGTGCCAGCTCACTCCTGGCGGGCAATGAGCAGTTCTTC. Translation gives CASSLLAGNEQFF. The chain is built from TRBV18 and TRBJ2-1; maybe TRBD2 (5 bases). Looked up from germline, CDR1 is KGHSH and CDR2 is LQKENI. V lost 4 bases and J 6 bases, leaving 10 bases between the germline ends. The length of the CDR3 is 13 residues.

This clone was detected only once. The chain employs TRBV19 and TRBJ1-5, with 7 positions matching TRBD1. The CDR3 spans 16 residues. CDR1 is LNHDA and CDR2 is SQIVND in the germline V gene (reference sequence). V lost 6 bases to trimming and J lost 7 bases; unmatched junction nucleotides: 15. The CDR3 loop reads CASSATRGAGRQPQHF. CDR3 coding DNA: TGTGCCAGTAGCGCGACCAGGGGGGCAGGACGACAGCCCCAGCATTTT.

The chain links TRBV5-6 to TRBJ2-4; 7 positions match TRBD1. The CDR3 contains 13 residues. Trimming removed 3 bases from V and 9 bases from J; junction bases left unmatched: 6. Germline CDR1 SGHDT, CDR2 YYEEEE. The CDR3 is CASSSRQGGIQYF. The CDR3 DNA sequence: TGTGCCAGCAGCTCCAGACAGGGTGGCATTCAGTACTTC.

The chain employs TRBV18 and TRBJ2-7; a weak D match, TRBD1 (6 bases). Trimming left V 0 bases short and J 0 bases short, with 12 bases between. The germline V gene has CDR1 KGHSH and CDR2 LQKENI. The CDR3 is 16 amino acids. The CDR3 protein is CASSPPDRGGSYEQYF. The CDR3 nucleotides are TGTGCCAGCTCACCACCGGATCGAGGGGGCTCCTACGAGCAGTACTTC. Full variable domain (outside the CDR3, taken from reference TRBV18 and TRBJ2-7): NAGVMQNPRHLVRRRGQEARLRCSPMKGHSHVYWYRQLPEEGLKFMVYLQKENIIDESGMPKERFSAEFPKEGPSILRIQQVVRGDSAAYFCASSPPDRGGSYEQYFGPGTRLTVT.

The CDR3 sequence is CASSLAREGQGLSGANVLTF. As DNA, the CDR3 is TGTGCCAGCAGCTTAGCTCGTGAGGGACAGGGCCTCTCTGGGGCCAACGTCCTGACTTTC. The V call is TRBV13, the J call TRBJ2-6; 9 positions agree with TRBD1. The CDR3 covers 20 residues. In germline, CDR1 is PRHDT, CDR2 FYEKMQ (reference sequence). With 1 base clipped from V and 0 bases from J, the junction kept 10 bases outside the gene matches.

This chain uses TRBV7-3 with TRBJ2-1, with TRBD2 identical over 9 bases. CDR1 SGHTA and CDR2 FQGTGA come from the germline V gene. The CDR3 is 14 amino acids. V shed 5 bases, J shed 7 bases, and the junction held 6 bases outside the gene matches. In nucleotides, the CDR3 is TGTGCCAGCAGCCCCCTGCGGGAGGGAAATGAGCAGTTCTTC. This encodes CASSPLREGNEQFF.

The CDR3 nucleotides read TGTGCCAGCTCCACCGGGGGGTCGAGCACTGAAGCTTTCTTT. It is translated as CASSTGGSSTEAFF. The V gene is TRBV7-3, the J gene TRBJ1-1; the D gene is possibly TRBD1 (5 bases). CDR3 length: 14 residues. The V end was cut by 8 bases, the J end by 4 bases, with 17 bases between. In germline, CDR1 is SGHTA, CDR2 FQGTGA.

The gene calls are TRBV6-5 and TRBJ1-1; no clear D gene. The CDR3 loop spans 15 amino acids. The germline V gene encodes CDR1 MNHEY and CDR2 SVGAGI. V was trimmed by 3 bases and J by 0 bases, leaving 11 bases between them. The CDR3 bases are TGTGCCAGCAGTTATACGACAAGAATGAACACTGAAGCTTTCTTT. Its protein product is CASSYTTRMNTEAFF.

The chain has TRBV28 and TRBJ2-5; 11 bases fit TRBD1. Germline V lookup: CDR1 MDHEN, CDR2 SYDVKM. The length of the CDR3 is 16 residues. V shed 3 bases, J shed 1 base, and the junction held 4 bases outside the gene matches. CDR3 protein: CASSLDRGPIQETQYF. CDR3 DNA sequence: TGTGCCAGCAGTTTGGACAGGGGGCCGATCCAAGAGACCCAGTACTTC.

This clone was seen a few times. The rearrangement links TRBV7-2 to TRBJ2-7; 7 bases are shared with TRBD1. The CDR3 loop spans 15 amino acids. Trimming cost V 4 bases and J 2 bases; bases outside gene matches: 8. Germline V gene sequence: CDR1 SGHTA, CDR2 FQGNSA. CDR3 amino acids: CASSYDRDRTYEQYF. The CDR3 DNA reads as TGTGCCAGCAGCTACGACAGGGACCGGACCTACGAGCAGTACTTC.

The chain carries TRBV15 and TRBJ1-4; tentative D call: TRBD1 (6 bases). Germline loops: CDR1 LNHNV, CDR2 YYDKDF (reference sequence). V dropped 0 bases and J dropped 5 bases, with 19 bases sitting between them. This CDR3 has 18 residues. CDR3 loop: CATSREQGVRVRNEKLFF. The DNA of the CDR3 is TGTGCCACCAGCAGAGAACAGGGTGTTCGTGTCCGGAATGAAAAACTGTTTTTT.

This sequence joins TRBV28 and TRBJ1-1; 7 bases line up with TRBD1. The CDR3 spans 15 residues. CDR1 and CDR2 from the germline V gene are MDHEN and SYDVKM. Unmatched junction bases numbered 8, after V lost 6 bases and J lost 1 base. The CDR3 region is CASSFGQGENTEAFF. The CDR3 DNA is TGTGCCAGCAGCTTCGGCCAGGGGGAGAACACTGAAGCTTTCTTT.

This clone was counted once. CDR3 in amino acids: CARAGQRGDEQYF. In nucleotides, the CDR3 is TGTGCCCGCGCGGGACAGCGAGGAGACGAGCAGTACTTC. The chain links TRBV30 to TRBJ2-7; TRBD1 is a possible D gene (7 bases). V was shortened by 8 bases and J by 5 bases, with 19 bases between the two germline ends. CDR3 length equals 13 residues. Per germline, CDR1 GTSNPN and CDR2 SVGIG (reference sequence). Together with reference TRBV30 and TRBJ2-7, the CDR3 gives the full variable domain: SQTIHQWPATLVQPVGSPLSLECTVEGTSNPNLYWYRQAAGRGLQLLFYSVGIGQISSEVPQNLSASRPQDRQFILSSKKLLLSDSGFYLCARAGQRGDEQYFGPGTRLTVT.

V is TRBV5-1 and J is TRBJ2-5; unclear D gene. The CDR3 is 12 amino acids. Germline V CDR1 and CDR2: SGHRS, YFSETQ. Trimming stripped 5 bases from V and 6 bases from J, with 11 bases between. The CDR3 region is CASRNEVKTQYF. CDR3 nucleotides: TGCGCCAGCAGAAACGAGGTGAAGACCCAGTACTTC.

The chain uses TRBV6-2 or TRBV6-3 and TRBJ1-5, with 9 bases that match TRBD1. The CDR3 covers 15 residues. Trimming took 1 base from V and 6 from J; bases not matched to a gene: 4. Germline lookup yields CDR1 MNHEY and CDR2 SVGEGT. CDR3 coding DNA: TGTGCCAGCAGTTACTTACAGGGGGCGGGTCAGCCCCAGCATTTT. It yields the protein CASSYLQGAGQPQHF.

The CDR3 loop is CASSRGQTEAFF. As DNA, the CDR3 is TGTGCCAGCAGCCGGGGACAAACTGAAGCTTTCTTT. The chain employs TRBV7-8 and TRBJ1-1, with D possibly being TRBD1 (6 bases). The germline CDR1 and CDR2 sequences are SGHVS and FQNEAQ. This CDR3 is 12 amino acids long. The V end was cut by 5 bases, the J end by 5 bases, with 9 bases between.

This clone was seen only once. This chain uses TRBV6-2 or TRBV6-3 with TRBJ2-2; 8 bases are a match to TRBD1. Germline V CDR1 and CDR2: MNHEY, SVGEGT. CDR3 length: 16 amino acids. With 6 bases clipped from V and 3 bases from J, the junction kept 9 bases outside the gene matches. The CDR3 coding sequence is TGTGCCAGCAGCCCAGGGGGCGCCGGGTACACCGGGGAGCTGTTTTTT. Translation gives CASSPGGAGYTGELFF.

The chain links TRBV18 to TRBJ1-4, with unresolved D. The CDR3 sequence is 14 residues long. Germline lookup yields CDR1 KGHSH and CDR2 LQKENI. The V gene lost 3 bases and the J gene lost 5 bases, with 10 bases spanning the gap. The CDR3 loop reads CASSPGSANEKLFF. The CDR3 nucleotides read TGTGCCAGCTCACCCGGCAGCGCCAATGAAAAACTGTTTTTT.

This clone was observed once. The rearrangement uses TRBV7-9 and TRBJ1-1, with D possibly matching TRBD1 (6 bases). Germline assignment: CDR1 SEHNR and CDR2 FQNEAQ (reference sequence). Trimming left V 4 bases short and J 4 bases short, with 10 bases between. The CDR3 length is 13 residues. The CDR3 loop is CASSYQGGTEAFF. The CDR3 DNA follows: TGTGCCAGCAGCTACCAAGGGGGCACTGAAGCTTTCTTT.

This rearrangement joins TRBV27 to TRBJ1-2; 9 nucleotides line up with TRBD1. The CDR3 covers 15 residues. Germline CDR1 MNHEY, CDR2 SMNVEV (reference sequence). V dropped 6 bases and J dropped 4; count of bases not matched to a gene: 9. CDR3 region: CASSPAGTGTYGYTF. Here the CDR3 DNA reads TGTGCCAGCAGCCCAGCCGGGACAGGGACCTATGGCTACACCTTC.

This chain uses TRBV7-9 with TRBJ2-7; 12 bases are shared with TRBD2. Unmatched junction bases numbered 10, after V lost 3 bases and J lost 7 bases. Germline CDR1 reads SEHNR; CDR2 reads FQNEAQ (reference sequence). This CDR3 comprises 16 residues. The CDR3, as DNA: TGTGCCAGCAGCTTTTTACTAGCGGGAGGTGTCGGTGAGCAGTACTTC. Translated: CASSFLLAGGVGEQYF.